The clone carrying this T cell receptor (beta chain) has just one count. The data stem from a study of blood T cell repertoires in COVID-19. Study information: Both acute and convalescent COVID-19 samples were obtained from the United States, Italy and Spain. Sample material is recorded as cDNA or gDNA derived from T cells, B-cell-depleted T cells, or PBMCs.

Germline CDR1 SGHTA, CDR2 FQGNSA. The CDR3 has 15 residues. V was clipped by 4 bases and J by 1 base, with 13 bases between them. Original data processing: Amplification from reference gene primers served as the basis for estimated nucleated cell counts. Only in-frame clones appear in the TCRdb table, and some are missing; sequencing was by immunoSEQ multiplex PCR. V, J and clone size are taken as reported in that table, and D and trimming were inferred from the DNA itself. The sample shows around 53,000 clones, 77% of them seen only once. The sample was peripheral blood. The chain employs TRBV7-2 and TRBJ1-1; weak D call: TRBD1 (5 bases). This sequence originates from an older man with active or convalescent COVID-19. For the CDR3, the DNA is TGTGCCAGCAGCTCTATCCGGGGGGGGAACACTGAAGCTTTCTTT. Protein: CASSSIRGGNTEAFF. Together with reference TRBV7-2 and TRBJ1-1, the CDR3 gives the full variable domain: GAGVSQSPSNKVTEKGKDVELRCDPISGHTALYWYRQSLGQGLEFLIYFQGNSAPDKSGLPSDRFSAERTGGSVSTLTIQRTQQEDSAVYLCASSSIRGGNTEAFFGQGTRLTVV.